Listed here is a single T cell receptor (beta chain). TCRdb's copy holds only in-frame clones and misses some; the assay was immunoSEQ multiplex PCR. Of fewer than 150,000 clones listed, roughly 83% are singletons. This sample is drawn from a study of cytomegalovirus exposure and HLA in healthy donors. The V gene's germline CDR1 is LNHDA and CDR2 SQIVND (reference sequence). CDR3 size: 14 residues. J gave up 5 bases and V 3 bases, and 2 bases lay outside the gene matches. This TCR was sampled from a man aged 18 to 29 in good health and CMV-seronegative. The chain carries TRBV19 and TRBJ1-5; 9 bases align to TRBD1. The specimen sequenced was PBMCs. CDR3 amino acids: CASSMGTGYQPQHF. CDR3 in DNA: TGTGCCAGTAGTATGGGGACAGGGTATCAGCCCCAGCATTTT.